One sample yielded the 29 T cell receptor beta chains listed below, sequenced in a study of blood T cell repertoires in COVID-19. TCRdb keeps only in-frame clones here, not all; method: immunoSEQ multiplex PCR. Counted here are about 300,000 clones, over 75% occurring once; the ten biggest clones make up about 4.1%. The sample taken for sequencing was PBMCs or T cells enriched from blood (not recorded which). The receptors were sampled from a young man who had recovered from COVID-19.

CDR3: CASSFVRTAGLYTF. CDR3 DNA: TGTGCCAGCAGCTTTGTAAGGACGGCCGGACTCTACACCTTC. The V gene is TRBV7-2, the J gene TRBJ1-2; D gene uncertain. Germline CDR1 SGHTA, CDR2 FQGNSA. The length of the CDR3 is 14 residues. Trimming pared 3 bases from V and 10 bases from J, leaving 18 bases between.

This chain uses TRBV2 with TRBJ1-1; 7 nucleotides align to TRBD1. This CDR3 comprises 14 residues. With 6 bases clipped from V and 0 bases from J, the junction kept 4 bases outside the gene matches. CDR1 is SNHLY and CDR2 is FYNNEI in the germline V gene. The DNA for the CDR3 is TGTGCCAGCAGGTTGGGACAGATGAACACTGAAGCTTTCTTT. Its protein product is CASRLGQMNTEAFF.

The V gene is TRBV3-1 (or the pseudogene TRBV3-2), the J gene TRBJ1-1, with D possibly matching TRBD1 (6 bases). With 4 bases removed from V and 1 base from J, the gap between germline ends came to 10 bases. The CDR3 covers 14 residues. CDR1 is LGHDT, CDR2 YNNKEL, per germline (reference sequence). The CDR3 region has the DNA TGTGCCAGCAGCCTGGGACACTCGAACACTGAAGCTTTCTTT. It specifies CASSLGHSNTEAFF.

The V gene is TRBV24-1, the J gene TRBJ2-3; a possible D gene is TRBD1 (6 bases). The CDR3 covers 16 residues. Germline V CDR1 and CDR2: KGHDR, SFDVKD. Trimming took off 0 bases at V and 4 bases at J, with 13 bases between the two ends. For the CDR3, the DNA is TGTGCCACCAGTGATTTGCGGCAGGGGCGGGCAGATACGCAGTATTTT. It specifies CATSDLRQGRADTQYF.

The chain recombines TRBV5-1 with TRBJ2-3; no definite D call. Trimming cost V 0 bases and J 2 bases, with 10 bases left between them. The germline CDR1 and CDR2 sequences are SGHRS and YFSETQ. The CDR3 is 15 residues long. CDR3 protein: CASSLGIAITDTQYF. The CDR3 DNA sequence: TGCGCCAGCAGCTTGGGGATAGCCATCACAGATACGCAGTATTTT.

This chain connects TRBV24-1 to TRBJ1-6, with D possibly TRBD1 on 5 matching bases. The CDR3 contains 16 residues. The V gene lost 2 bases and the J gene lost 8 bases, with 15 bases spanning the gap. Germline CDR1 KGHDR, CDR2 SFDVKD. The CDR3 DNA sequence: TGTGCCACCAGTGATTCTTCGCAGGGCGGTGATTCACCCCTCCACTTT. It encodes CATSDSSQGGDSPLHF.

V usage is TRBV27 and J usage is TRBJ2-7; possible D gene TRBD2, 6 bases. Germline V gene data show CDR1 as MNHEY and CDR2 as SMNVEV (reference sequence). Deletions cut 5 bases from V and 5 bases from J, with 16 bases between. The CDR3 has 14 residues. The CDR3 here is CASSPGTPRDEQYF. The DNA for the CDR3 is TGTGCCAGCAGTCCCGGGACTCCCCGGGACGAGCAGTACTTC.

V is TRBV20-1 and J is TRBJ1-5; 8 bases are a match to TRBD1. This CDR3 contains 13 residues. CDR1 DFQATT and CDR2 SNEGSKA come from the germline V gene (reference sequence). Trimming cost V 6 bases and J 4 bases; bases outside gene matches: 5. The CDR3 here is CSASGTGNQPQHF. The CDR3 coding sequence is TGCAGTGCCAGTGGGACAGGTAATCAGCCCCAGCATTTT.

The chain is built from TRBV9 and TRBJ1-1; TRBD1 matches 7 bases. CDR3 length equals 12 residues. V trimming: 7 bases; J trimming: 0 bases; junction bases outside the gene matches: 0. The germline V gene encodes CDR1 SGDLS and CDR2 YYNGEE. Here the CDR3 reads CASGTVNTEAFF. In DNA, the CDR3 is TGTGCCAGCGGGACAGTGAACACTGAAGCTTTCTTT. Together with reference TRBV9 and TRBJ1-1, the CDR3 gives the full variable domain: DSGVTQTPKHLITATGQRVTLRCSPRSGDLSVYWYQQSLDQGLQFLIQYYNGEERAKGNILERFSAQQFPDLHSELNLSSLELGDSALYFCASGTVNTEAFFGQGTRLTVV.

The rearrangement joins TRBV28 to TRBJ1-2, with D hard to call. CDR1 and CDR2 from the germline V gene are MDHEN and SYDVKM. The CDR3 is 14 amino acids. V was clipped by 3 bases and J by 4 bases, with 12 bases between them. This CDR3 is CASSFGMVPYGYTF. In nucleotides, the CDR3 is TGTGCCAGCAGTTTCGGGATGGTGCCCTATGGCTACACCTTC.

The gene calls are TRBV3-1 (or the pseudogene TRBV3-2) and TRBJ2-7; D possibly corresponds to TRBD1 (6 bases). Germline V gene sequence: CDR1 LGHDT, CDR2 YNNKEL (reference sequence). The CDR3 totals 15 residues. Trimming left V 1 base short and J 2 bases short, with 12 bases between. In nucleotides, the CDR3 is TGTGCCAGCAGCCAAGGTTTGTGGGGGCCCTACGAGCAGTACTTC. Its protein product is CASSQGLWGPYEQYF.

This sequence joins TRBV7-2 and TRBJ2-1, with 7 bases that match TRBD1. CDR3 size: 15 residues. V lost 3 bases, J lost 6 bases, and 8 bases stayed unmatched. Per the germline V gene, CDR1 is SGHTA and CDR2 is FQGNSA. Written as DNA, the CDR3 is TGTGCCAGCAGCTTCGCATCCTCAGGGGGCAATGAGCAGTTCTTC. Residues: CASSFASSGGNEQFF.

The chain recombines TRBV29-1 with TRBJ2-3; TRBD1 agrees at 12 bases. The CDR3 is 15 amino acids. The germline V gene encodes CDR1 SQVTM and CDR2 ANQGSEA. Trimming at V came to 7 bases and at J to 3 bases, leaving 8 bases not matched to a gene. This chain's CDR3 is CSGRGTGGITDTQYF. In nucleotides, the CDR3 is TGCAGCGGCCGGGGGACAGGGGGCATTACAGATACGCAGTATTTT.

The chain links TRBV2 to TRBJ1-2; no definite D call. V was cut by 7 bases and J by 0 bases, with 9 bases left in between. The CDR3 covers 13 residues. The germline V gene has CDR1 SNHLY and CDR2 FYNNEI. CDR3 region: CASKVTTNYGYTF. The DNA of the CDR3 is TGTGCCAGCAAAGTGACAACTAACTATGGCTACACCTTC. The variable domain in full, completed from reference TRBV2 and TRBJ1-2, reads EPEVTQTPSHQVTQMGQEVILRCVPISNHLYFYWYRQILGQKVEFLVSFYNNEISEKSEIFDDQFSVERPDGSNFTLKIRSTKLEDSAMYFCASKVTTNYGYTFGSGTRLTVV.

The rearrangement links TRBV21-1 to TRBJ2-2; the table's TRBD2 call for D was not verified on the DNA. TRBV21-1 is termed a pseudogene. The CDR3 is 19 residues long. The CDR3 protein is CARRTSGGQPKLNTGELFF. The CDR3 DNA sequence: TGTGCCAGGCGGACCAGCGGGGGCCAACCGAAATTGAACACCGGGGAGCTGTTTTTT.

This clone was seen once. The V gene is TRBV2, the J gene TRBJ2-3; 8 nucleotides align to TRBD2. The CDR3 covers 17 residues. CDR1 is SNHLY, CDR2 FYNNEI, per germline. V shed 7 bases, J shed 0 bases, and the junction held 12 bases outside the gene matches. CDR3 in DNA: TGTGCCAGCACCCGGGGGAGGCTAGCGGGTAGCACAGATACGCAGTATTTT. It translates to CASTRGRLAGSTDTQYF.

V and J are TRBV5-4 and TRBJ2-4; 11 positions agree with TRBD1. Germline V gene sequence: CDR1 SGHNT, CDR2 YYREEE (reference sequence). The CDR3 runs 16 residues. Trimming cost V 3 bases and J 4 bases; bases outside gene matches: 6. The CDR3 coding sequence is TGTGCCAGCAGCTCAGCTCGGGACAGGGGGAAAAACATTCAGTACTTC. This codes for CASSSARDRGKNIQYF.

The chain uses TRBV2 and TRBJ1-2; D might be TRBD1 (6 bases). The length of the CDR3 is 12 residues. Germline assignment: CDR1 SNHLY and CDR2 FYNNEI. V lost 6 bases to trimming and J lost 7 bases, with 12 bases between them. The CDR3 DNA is TGTGCCAGCAGAAGGTCAGGGGTTGGCTACACCTTC. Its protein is CASRRSGVGYTF.

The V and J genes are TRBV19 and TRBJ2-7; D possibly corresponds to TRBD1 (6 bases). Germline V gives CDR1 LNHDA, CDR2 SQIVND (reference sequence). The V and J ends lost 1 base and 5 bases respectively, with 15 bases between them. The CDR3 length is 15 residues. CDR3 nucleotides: TGTGCCAGTAGTATAGTTACAGGGAGCGCCCACGAGCAGTACTTC. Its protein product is CASSIVTGSAHEQYF.

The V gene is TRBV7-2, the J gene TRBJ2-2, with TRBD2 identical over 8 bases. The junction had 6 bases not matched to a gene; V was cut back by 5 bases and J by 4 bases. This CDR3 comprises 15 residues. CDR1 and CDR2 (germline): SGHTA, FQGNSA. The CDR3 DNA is TGTGCCAGCAGCCCCGGGACTAGTGGCACCGGGGAGCTGTTTTTT. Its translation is CASSPGTSGTGELFF. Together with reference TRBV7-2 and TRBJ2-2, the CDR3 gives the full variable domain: GAGVSQSPSNKVTEKGKDVELRCDPISGHTALYWYRQSLGQGLEFLIYFQGNSAPDKSGLPSDRFSAERTGGSVSTLTIQRTQQEDSAVYLCASSPGTSGTGELFFGEGSRLTVL.

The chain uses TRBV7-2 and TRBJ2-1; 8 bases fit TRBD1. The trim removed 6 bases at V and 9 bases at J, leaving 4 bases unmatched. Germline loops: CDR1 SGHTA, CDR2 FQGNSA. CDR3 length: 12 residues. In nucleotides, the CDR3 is TGTGCCAGCAGAACAGGGGGGCGTGAGCAGTTCTTC. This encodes CASRTGGREQFF.

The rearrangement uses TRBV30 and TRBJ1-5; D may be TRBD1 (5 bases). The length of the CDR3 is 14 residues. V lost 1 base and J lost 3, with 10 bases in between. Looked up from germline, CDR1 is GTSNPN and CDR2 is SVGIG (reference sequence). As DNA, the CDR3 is TGTGCCTGGAGTGGACAGCTAACCAATCAGCCCCAGCATTTT. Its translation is CAWSGQLTNQPQHF. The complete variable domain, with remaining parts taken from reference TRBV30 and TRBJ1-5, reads SQTIHQWPATLVQPVGSPLSLECTVEGTSNPNLYWYRQAAGRGLQLLFYSVGIGQISSEVPQNLSASRPQDRQFILSSKKLLLSDSGFYLCAWSGQLTNQPQHFGDGTRLSIL.

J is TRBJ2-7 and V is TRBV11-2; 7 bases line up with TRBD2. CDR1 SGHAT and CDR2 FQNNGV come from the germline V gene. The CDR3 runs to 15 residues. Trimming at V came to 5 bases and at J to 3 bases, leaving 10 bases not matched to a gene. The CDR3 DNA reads TGTGCCAGCAGCCCCCAGTCGGGAGGTAGCTACGAGCAGTACTTC. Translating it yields CASSPQSGGSYEQYF.

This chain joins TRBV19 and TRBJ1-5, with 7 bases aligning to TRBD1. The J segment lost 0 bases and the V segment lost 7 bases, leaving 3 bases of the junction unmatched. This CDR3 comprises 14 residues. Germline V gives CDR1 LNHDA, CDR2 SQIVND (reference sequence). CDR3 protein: CASIGTDSNQPQHF. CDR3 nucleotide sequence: TGTGCCAGTATCGGGACAGATAGCAATCAGCCCCAGCATTTT.

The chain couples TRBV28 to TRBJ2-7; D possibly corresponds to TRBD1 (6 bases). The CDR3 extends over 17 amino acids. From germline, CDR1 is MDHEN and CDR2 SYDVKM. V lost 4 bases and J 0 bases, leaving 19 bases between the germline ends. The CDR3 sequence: CASSYGGLGASSYEQYF. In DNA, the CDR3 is TGTGCCAGCAGTTATGGGGGATTGGGGGCCAGCTCCTACGAGCAGTACTTC.

Here the CDR3 DNA reads TGTGCCAGCAGGGCACTATCCCCGAATTCACCCCTCCACTTT. This sequence encodes CASRALSPNSPLHF. The V and J genes are TRBV25-1 and TRBJ1-6; D is unresolved. V gave up 6 bases and J gave up 7 bases, with 13 bases separating them. In germline, CDR1 is MGHDK, CDR2 SYGVNS. The CDR3 runs 14 residues. The whole variable domain, remainder taken from reference TRBV25-1 and TRBJ1-6, is EADIYQTPRYLVIGTGKKITLECSQTMGHDKMYWYQQDPGMELHLIHYSYGVNSTEKGDLSSESTVSRIRTEHFPLTLESARPSHTSQYLCASRALSPNSPLHFGNGTRLTVT.

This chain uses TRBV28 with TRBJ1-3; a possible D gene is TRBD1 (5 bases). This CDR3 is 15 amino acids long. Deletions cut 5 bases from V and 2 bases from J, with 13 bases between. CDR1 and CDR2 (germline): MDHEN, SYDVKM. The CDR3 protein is CASSPPPGTGNTIYF. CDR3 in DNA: TGTGCCAGCAGTCCACCCCCAGGGACTGGAAACACCATATATTTT.

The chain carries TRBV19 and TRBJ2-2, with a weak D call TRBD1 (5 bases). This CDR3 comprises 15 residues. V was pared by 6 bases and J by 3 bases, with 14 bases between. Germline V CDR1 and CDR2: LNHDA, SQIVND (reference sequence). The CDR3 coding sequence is TGTGCCAGTAGCCGACAGATCGTTGACACCGGGGAGCTGTTTTTT. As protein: CASSRQIVDTGELFF.

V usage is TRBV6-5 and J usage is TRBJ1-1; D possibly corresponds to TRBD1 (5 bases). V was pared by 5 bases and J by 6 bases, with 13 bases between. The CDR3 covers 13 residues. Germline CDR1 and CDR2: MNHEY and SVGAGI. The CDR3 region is CASSPPGGAEAFF. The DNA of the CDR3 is TGTGCCAGCAGTCCTCCAGGAGGGGCTGAAGCTTTCTTT.